Following are 31 T cell receptor beta chains from one sample sequenced in a study of T cells after yellow fever vaccination. From the 5' RACE reads, TCRdb called clonotypes with MiXCR, one entry per CDR3 protein. This table has more than 300,000 distinct CDR3 sequences, around 6.8% appearing once. The specimen was PBMCs, collected more than 40 days after the first yellow fever vaccination. Receptors were obtained from a man aged 18-30 years who received the YFV17D yellow fever vaccine.

The chain has TRBV20-1 and TRBJ2-3, with 9 bases aligning to TRBD1. CDR3 length equals 13 residues. V was clipped by 5 bases and J by 4 bases; unmatched bases: 4. Looked up from germline, CDR1 is DFQATT and CDR2 is SNEGSKA (reference sequence). The DNA of the CDR3 is TGCAGTGCTGGGGGACAGGGACCAGATACGCAGTATTTT. Translated, it gives CSAGGQGPDTQYF.

This clonotype has ten or more counts. The chain couples TRBV12-3 or TRBV12-4 to TRBJ1-5, with 8 positions matching TRBD1. Germline trimming cut 6 bases from V and 2 bases from J; bases unmatched to any gene: 3. The length of the CDR3 is 14 residues. CDR3 DNA sequence: TGTGCCAGCAGGGGGGGACAGGGCAATCAGCCCCAGCATTTT. Translated, it gives CASRGGQGNQPQHF.

This clonotype occurred a few times. The chain has TRBV11-3 and TRBJ2-1; D ambiguous. The CDR3 is made up of 15 amino acids. Germline CDR1 and CDR2: SGHNT and YENEEA. Trimming took off 0 bases at V and 4 bases at J, with 10 bases between the two ends. The CDR3 coding sequence is TGTGCCAGCAGCTTAGATCTTCGGCCGTACAATGAGCAGTTCTTC. This translates into CASSLDLRPYNEQFF.

Notes on this clonotype: Being one base from a much bigger clone, this may be a read error. CDR3 sequence reads: CASNEKQGTNTEAFF. CDR3 sequence (DNA): TGTGCCAGCAACGAGAAACAGGGTACGAACACTGAAGCTTTCTTT. V and J are TRBV9 and TRBJ1-1; maybe TRBD1 (6 bases). CDR3 length: 15 amino acids. Germline V gene lookup returns CDR1 SGDLS and CDR2 YYNGEE. The V end was cut by 6 bases, the J end by 1 base, with 16 bases between.

In its sample, this clonotype was seen a few times. The chain carries TRBV13 and TRBJ1-1; D gene uncertain. The germline V and J ends were trimmed by 5 bases and 5 bases, with 15 bases remaining between them. The CDR3 runs to 14 residues. Germline V gives CDR1 PRHDT, CDR2 FYEKMQ (reference sequence). The CDR3 region has the DNA TGTGCCAGCAGCCAGAGACGCGGAGAAACTGAAGCTTTCTTT. Amino acids: CASSQRRGETEAFF.

The chain couples TRBV4-2 to TRBJ2-4; 12 nucleotides match TRBD2. Per germline, CDR1 LGHNA and CDR2 YNFKEQ. With V trimmed by 0 bases and J by 0 bases, 9 bases remained unmatched. The CDR3 totals 20 residues. Written as DNA, the CDR3 is TGTGCCAGCAGCCAAGAGCCTAGCGGGGGGGCAAGACTAGCCAAAAACATTCAGTACTTC. It codes for CASSQEPSGGARLAKNIQYF.

This clonotype has at least ten counts. The chain joins TRBV4-1 to TRBJ2-7; possibly TRBD1 or TRBD2 for D (6 bases each). Looked up from germline, CDR1 is MGHRA and CDR2 is YSYEKL. The CDR3 runs to 16 residues. V was clipped by 5 bases and J by 0 bases, with 17 bases between them. Here the CDR3 DNA reads TGCGCCAGCAGCGACCTAAGAGGGGGGAGCTCCTACGAGCAGTACTTC. It yields the protein CASSDLRGGSSYEQYF.

At least ten counts were recorded for this clonotype. The V gene is TRBV3-1, the J gene TRBJ2-2; D gene unclear. Germline CDR1 reads LGHDT; CDR2 reads YNNKEL (reference sequence). V was trimmed by 4 bases and J by 9 bases, leaving 12 bases between them. The CDR3 length is 13 residues. The CDR3 loop is CASSRAALRELFF. CDR3 sequence (DNA): TGTGCCAGCAGCCGTGCAGCCTTAAGGGAGCTGTTTTTT.

This clonotype was counted ten times or more. The gene calls are TRBV27 and TRBJ2-1; TRBD2 matches 15 bases. CDR1 is MNHEY and CDR2 is SMNVEV in the germline V gene (reference sequence). This CDR3 is 15 amino acids long. The V gene end was trimmed by 4 bases and the J gene end by 11 bases; junction bases not matched to a gene: 6. The CDR3 sequence: CASSSGGTSGRKQFF. Here the CDR3 DNA reads TGTGCCAGCAGTTCAGGCGGGACTAGCGGGAGGAAGCAGTTCTTC.

This clonotype was picked up a small number of times. V usage is TRBV10-3 and J usage is TRBJ1-2, with D hard to call. V lost 0 bases and J lost 2, with 7 bases in between. In germline, CDR1 is ENHRY, CDR2 SYGVKD. The CDR3 runs to 14 residues. The CDR3 protein is CAISESGENYGYTF. CDR3 DNA: TGTGCCATCAGTGAGTCGGGCGAGAACTATGGCTACACCTTC.

A few counts support this clonotype. The chain recombines TRBV5-4 with TRBJ1-6; D remains ambiguous. V dropped 0 bases and J dropped 8 bases, with 9 bases sitting between them. Germline assignment: CDR1 SGHNT and CDR2 YYREEE (reference sequence). The CDR3 totals 14 residues. The CDR3 bases are TGTGCCAGCAGCTTGGCCAATGGGGATTCACCCCTCCACTTT. As protein: CASSLANGDSPLHF.

This clonotype has just a few counts. This chain links TRBV15 with TRBJ2-6; a possible D gene is TRBD2 (5 bases). The CDR3 is made up of 14 amino acids. Germline CDR1 LNHNV, CDR2 YYDKDF (reference sequence). Trimming shortened V by 0 bases and J by 11 bases, and 11 bases separated the two germline ends. The DNA of the CDR3 is TGTGCCACCAGCAGAGAGAGGGCCCCGGACGTCCTGACTTTC. This codes for CATSRERAPDVLTF.

This clonotype occurred a few times. The chain joins TRBV7-2 to TRBJ2-7; D remains unclear. The V end lost 2 bases, the J end lost 4 bases, and 12 bases lay between the germline ends. CDR1 SGHTA and CDR2 FQGNSA come from the germline V gene. This CDR3 contains 14 residues. CDR3 sequence reads: CASSLSAEQYEQYV. As DNA, the CDR3 is TGTGCCAGCAGCTTATCCGCGGAGCAGTACGAGCAGTACGTC.

This clonotype was seen a few times. V gene TRBV3-1 combines with J gene TRBJ2-2; no reliable D call. The CDR3 sequence is 13 residues long. V lost 2 bases to trimming and J lost 7 bases, with 8 bases between them. Germline V lookup: CDR1 LGHDT, CDR2 YNNKEL (reference sequence). The CDR3 loop is CASSQLGVGELFF. The CDR3, as DNA: TGTGCCAGCAGCCAACTGGGTGTCGGGGAGCTGTTTTTT.

The J gene is TRBJ1-3, the V gene TRBV7-2; no reliable D call. V lost 5 bases, J lost 5 bases, and 4 bases lay in between. The CDR3 sequence is 11 residues long. Looked up from germline, CDR1 is SGHTA and CDR2 is FQGNSA. The CDR3 coding sequence is TGTGCCAGCAGCCTAAGAAACACCATATATTTT. It yields the protein CASSLRNTIYF.

Many counts were recorded for this clonotype. The gene calls are TRBV12-3 or TRBV12-4 and TRBJ2-1, with 11 bases that match TRBD2. Germline trimming cut 5 bases from V and 9 bases from J; bases unmatched to any gene: 12. The CDR3 extends over 16 amino acids. The CDR3 region is CASSPYPSGGFAEQFF. CDR3 sequence (DNA): TGTGCCAGCAGTCCTTACCCTAGCGGGGGGTTTGCTGAGCAGTTCTTC.

The V gene is TRBV20-1, the J gene TRBJ2-5, with 15 bases lining up with TRBD2. Germline V gene data show CDR1 as DFQATT and CDR2 as SNEGSKA (reference sequence). The trim removed 5 bases at V and 5 bases at J, leaving 6 bases unmatched. The CDR3 spans 15 residues. The CDR3: CSARTSGGVRETQYF. CDR3 in DNA: TGCAGTGCTCGGACTAGCGGGGGGGTAAGGGAGACCCAGTACTTC.

This clonotype was detected a few times. The V gene is TRBV20-1, the J gene TRBJ2-7; TRBD1 agrees at 7 bases. Germline V gene data show CDR1 as DFQATT and CDR2 as SNEGSKA (reference sequence). V lost 5 bases and J lost 0; bases outside the gene matches: 4. This CDR3 has 13 amino acids. For the CDR3, the DNA is TGCAGTGCTCCTCGGGACAGCTCCTACGAGCAGTACTTC. Its translation is CSAPRDSSYEQYF.

The gene calls are TRBV5-5 and TRBJ1-1, with a tentative D call TRBD1 (5 bases). V was cut by 0 bases and J by 10 bases, with 28 bases left in between. The CDR3 contains 18 residues. Germline V gene data show CDR1 as SGHKS and CDR2 as YYEKEE (reference sequence). CDR3 region: CASSLGNGAHFVAIGAFF. The CDR3, as DNA: TGTGCCAGCAGCTTGGGGAACGGGGCCCATTTCGTTGCGATCGGAGCTTTCTTT.

This clonotype was seen only a few times. The chain is built from TRBV14 and TRBJ1-6; D gene ambiguous. CDR3 length: 12 residues. The germline V and J ends were trimmed by 4 bases and 7 bases, with 5 bases remaining between them. Looked up from germline, CDR1 is SGHDN and CDR2 is FVKESK. CDR3 in amino acids: CASSRLNSPLHF. In DNA, the CDR3 is TGTGCCAGCAGCCGCCTAAATTCACCCCTCCACTTT.

The chain carries TRBV30 and TRBJ1-1, with D tentatively TRBD1 (5 bases). This CDR3 has 13 residues. V gave up 4 bases and J gave up 1 base, with 10 bases separating them. The germline V gene has CDR1 GTSNPN and CDR2 SVGIG (reference sequence). CDR3: CAWMDIWNTEAFF. For the CDR3, the DNA is TGTGCCTGGATGGACATTTGGAACACTGAAGCTTTCTTT. Full variable domain (missing parts from reference TRBV30 and TRBJ1-1): SQTIHQWPATLVQPVGSPLSLECTVEGTSNPNLYWYRQAAGRGLQLLFYSVGIGQISSEVPQNLSASRPQDRQFILSSKKLLLSDSGFYLCAWMDIWNTEAFFGQGTRLTVV.

This clonotype was seen a few times. The J gene is TRBJ2-1, the V gene TRBV5-1; TRBD2 agrees at 10 bases. CDR3 length: 15 residues. The germline gives CDR1 SGHRS, CDR2 YFSETQ. The V gene end was trimmed by 8 bases and the J gene end by 4 bases; junction bases not matched to a gene: 9. This CDR3 reads CASNQLAGSYNEQFF. The CDR3 DNA reads as TGCGCCAGTAACCAACTAGCGGGGTCTTACAATGAGCAGTTCTTC. The full variable domain, its missing parts supplied by reference TRBV5-1 and TRBJ2-1, is KAGVTQTPRYLIKTRGQQVTLSCSPISGHRSVSWYQQTPGQGLQFLFEYFSETQRNKGNFPGRFSGRQFSNSRSEMNVSTLELGDSALYLCASNQLAGSYNEQFFGPGTRLTVL.

This sequence joins TRBV20-1 and TRBJ2-1, with D tentatively TRBD2 (5 bases). The V and J ends lost 1 base and 9 bases respectively, with 13 bases between them. Looked up from germline, CDR1 is DFQATT and CDR2 is SNEGSKA (reference sequence). The CDR3 has 13 residues. The chain's CDR3 is CSARAPASGEQFF. In DNA, the CDR3 is TGCAGTGCTAGAGCCCCAGCGAGCGGTGAGCAGTTCTTC.

A few counts support this clonotype. The chain employs TRBV7-9 and TRBJ1-1; TRBD1 matches at 7 bases. Looked up from germline, CDR1 is SEHNR and CDR2 is FQNEAQ (reference sequence). The CDR3 extends over 14 amino acids. V was pared by 2 bases and J by 5 bases, with 5 bases of the junction left unmatched. The chain's CDR3 is CASSLIRGLTEAFF. CDR3 nucleotides: TGTGCCAGCAGCTTAATTAGGGGGCTTACTGAAGCTTTCTTT.

The chain is built from TRBV5-4 and TRBJ2-3; 11 bases are shared with TRBD2. The trim removed 2 bases at V and 2 bases at J, leaving 13 bases unmatched. The germline V gene encodes CDR1 SGHNT and CDR2 YYREEE (reference sequence). The CDR3 loop spans 19 amino acids. For the CDR3, the DNA is TGTGCCAGCAGCTTAGTAGCGGGGGGGCCTTTACGCTCCACAGATACGCAGTATTTT. Protein sequence: CASSLVAGGPLRSTDTQYF.

Many counts were recorded for this clonotype. The chain is built from TRBV7-2 and TRBJ1-6, with D hard to call. Germline assignment: CDR1 SGHTA and CDR2 FQGNSA. V was shortened by 7 bases and J by 8 bases, with 15 bases between the two germline ends. The CDR3 has 14 amino acids. Here the CDR3 DNA reads TGTGCCAGCACTCAGGACCCCGAGTATTCACCCCTCCACTTT. This gives the protein CASTQDPEYSPLHF. Combining the CDR3 with reference TRBV7-2 and TRBJ1-6 gives the whole variable domain GAGVSQSPSNKVTEKGKDVELRCDPISGHTALYWYRQSLGQGLEFLIYFQGNSAPDKSGLPSDRFSAERTGGSVSTLTIQRTQQEDSAVYLCASTQDPEYSPLHFGNGTRLTVT.

The chain links TRBV27 to TRBJ2-3; D call uncertain. Trimming stripped 3 bases from V and 0 bases from J, with 13 bases between. This CDR3 spans 16 amino acids. Per the germline V gene, CDR1 is MNHEY and CDR2 is SMNVEV (reference sequence). CDR3 in amino acids: CASSFLDRFSTDTQYF. CDR3 nucleotides: TGTGCCAGCAGTTTTCTAGACCGGTTCAGCACAGATACGCAGTATTTT.

This clonotype appeared a few times. This chain joins TRBV5-1 and TRBJ2-4; D ambiguous. Germline loops: CDR1 SGHRS, CDR2 YFSETQ. V lost 4 bases and J lost 1, with 15 bases in between. This CDR3 is 16 amino acids long. The chain's CDR3 is CASSRLGLGAKNIQYF. The CDR3 DNA reads TGCGCCAGCAGCCGACTGGGTTTAGGGGCCAAAAACATTCAGTACTTC.

This chain joins TRBV7-8 and TRBJ1-5; unclear D gene. Germline values: CDR1 SGHVS, CDR2 FQNEAQ. V was pared by 0 bases and J by 5 bases, with 17 bases between. The CDR3 spans 17 residues. The CDR3 region has the DNA TGTGCCAGCAGCTTAGCAAGGCCGCCGGATCTCTATCAGCCCCAGCATTTT. Its translation: CASSLARPPDLYQPQHF.

A note on this clonotype: At one of its ends the junction is not consistent with the germline gene, which may arise from a read error. The V call is TRBV3-1, the J call TRBJ2-3, with D possibly matching TRBD2 (5 bases). Germline lookup yields CDR1 LGHDT and CDR2 YNNKEL (reference sequence). The CDR3 totals 15 residues. CDR3 bases: TGTGCCAGCTGCCAAGAGGGCCGGCGCACAGATACGCAGTATTTT. Translated, it gives CASCQEGRRTDTQYF.

A few counts support this clonotype. The V gene is TRBV5-1, the J gene TRBJ2-7; 8 bases agree with TRBD1. The CDR3 totals 18 residues. Trimming at V came to 4 bases and at J to 0 bases, leaving 15 bases not matched to a gene. In germline, CDR1 is SGHRS, CDR2 YFSETQ. The CDR3 loop is CASSPTPDRVGNSYEQYV. CDR3 coding DNA: TGCGCCAGCAGCCCGACCCCGGACAGGGTTGGTAACTCCTACGAGCAGTACGTC.